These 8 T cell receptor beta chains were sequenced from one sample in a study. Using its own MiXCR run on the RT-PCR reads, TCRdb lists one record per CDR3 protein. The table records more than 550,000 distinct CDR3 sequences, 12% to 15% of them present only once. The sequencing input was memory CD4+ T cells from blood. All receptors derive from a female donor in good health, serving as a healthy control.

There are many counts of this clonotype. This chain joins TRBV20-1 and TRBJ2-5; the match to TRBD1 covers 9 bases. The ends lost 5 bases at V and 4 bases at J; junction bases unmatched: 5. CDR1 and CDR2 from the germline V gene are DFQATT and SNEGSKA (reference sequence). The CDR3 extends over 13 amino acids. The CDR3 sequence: CSALDRGPETQYF. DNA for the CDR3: TGCAGTGCTTTGGACAGGGGCCCAGAGACCCAGTACTTC.

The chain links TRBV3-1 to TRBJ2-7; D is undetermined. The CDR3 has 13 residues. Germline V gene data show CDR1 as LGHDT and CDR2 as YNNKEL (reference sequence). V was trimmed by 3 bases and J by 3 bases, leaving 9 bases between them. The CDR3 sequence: CASSHNNRYEQYF. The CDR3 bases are TGTGCCAGCAGCCATAATAACCGCTACGAGCAGTACTTC.

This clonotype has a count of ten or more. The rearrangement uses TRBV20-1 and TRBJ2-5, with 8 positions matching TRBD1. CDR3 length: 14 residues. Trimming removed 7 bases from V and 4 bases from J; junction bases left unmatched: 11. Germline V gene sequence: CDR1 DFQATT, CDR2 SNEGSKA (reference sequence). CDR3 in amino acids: CSVIPGQVPETQYF. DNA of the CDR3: TGCAGTGTAATCCCGGGACAGGTGCCAGAGACCCAGTACTTC.

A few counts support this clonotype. The CDR3 sequence: CASSFGTGGQPQHF. The CDR3 DNA is TGTGCCAGCAGCTTTGGGACAGGGGGGCAGCCCCAGCATTTT. This chain uses TRBV6-2 or TRBV6-3 with TRBJ1-5, with 11 bases fitting TRBD1. The CDR3 totals 14 residues. Germline values: CDR1 MNHEY, CDR2 SVGEGT. With 6 bases clipped from V and 7 bases from J, the junction kept 5 bases outside the gene matches.

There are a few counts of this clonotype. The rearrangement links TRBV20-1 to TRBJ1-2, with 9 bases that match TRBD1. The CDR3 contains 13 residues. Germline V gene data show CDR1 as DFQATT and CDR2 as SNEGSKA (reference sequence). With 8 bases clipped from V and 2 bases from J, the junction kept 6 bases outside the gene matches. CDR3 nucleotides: TGCAGTCCACTTGACAGGGGGAACTATGGCTACACCTTC. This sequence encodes CSPLDRGNYGYTF.

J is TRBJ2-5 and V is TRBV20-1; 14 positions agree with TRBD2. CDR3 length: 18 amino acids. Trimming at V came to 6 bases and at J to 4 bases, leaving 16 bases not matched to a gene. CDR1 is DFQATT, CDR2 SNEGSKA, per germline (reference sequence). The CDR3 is CSAPGLAGGPGGGETQYF. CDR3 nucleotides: TGCAGTGCCCCAGGACTAGCGGGGGGTCCGGGTGGTGGAGAGACCCAGTACTTC.

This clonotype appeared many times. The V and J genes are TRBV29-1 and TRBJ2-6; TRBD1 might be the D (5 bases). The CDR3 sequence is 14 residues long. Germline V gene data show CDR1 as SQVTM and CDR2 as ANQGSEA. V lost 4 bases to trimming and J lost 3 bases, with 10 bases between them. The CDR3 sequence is CSVVWGNGANVLTF. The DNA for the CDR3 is TGCAGCGTTGTTTGGGGCAATGGGGCCAACGTCCTGACTTTC.

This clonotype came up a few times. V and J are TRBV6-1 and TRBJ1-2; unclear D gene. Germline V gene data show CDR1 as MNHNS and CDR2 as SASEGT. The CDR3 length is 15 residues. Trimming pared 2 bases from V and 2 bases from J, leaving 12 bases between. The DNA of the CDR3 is TGTGCCAGCAGTGAATCTTTGGGGAGGAACTATGGCTACACCTTC. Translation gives CASSESLGRNYGYTF.